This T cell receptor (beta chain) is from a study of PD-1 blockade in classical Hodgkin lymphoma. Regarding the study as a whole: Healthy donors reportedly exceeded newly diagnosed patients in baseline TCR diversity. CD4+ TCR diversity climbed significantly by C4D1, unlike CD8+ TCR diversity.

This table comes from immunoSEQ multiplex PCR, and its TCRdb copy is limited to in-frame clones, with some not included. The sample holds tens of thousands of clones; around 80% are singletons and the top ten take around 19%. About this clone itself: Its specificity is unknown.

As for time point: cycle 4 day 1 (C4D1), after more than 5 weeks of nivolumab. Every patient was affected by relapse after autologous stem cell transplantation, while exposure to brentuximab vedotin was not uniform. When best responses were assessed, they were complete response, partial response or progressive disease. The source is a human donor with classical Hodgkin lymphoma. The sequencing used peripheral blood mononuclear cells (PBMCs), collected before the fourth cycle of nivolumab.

In nucleotides, the CDR3 is TGTGCCAGCAGCTTGGGGACAGATGGGTACGAGCAGTACTTC. Residues: CASSLGTDGYEQYF. The chain has TRBV5-4 and TRBJ2-7; D may be TRBD1 (6 bases). Germline CDR1 SGHNT, CDR2 YYREEE (reference sequence). V was cut by 0 bases and J by 4 bases, with 11 bases left in between. The CDR3 length is 14 residues.